This T cell receptor beta chain derives from a study of identical twins. Study conclusions and caveats: Conclusions were drawn cross-sectionally by statistical analysis, without following the same donors.

This clonotype was found many times. What it binds is not known. V was pared by 6 bases and J by 6 bases, with 18 bases between. CDR3 size: 15 residues. TCRdb processed the 5' RACE reads anew with MiXCR; each CDR3 protein has one entry. This sample has about 250,000 distinct CDR3 sequences, with around 8% found just once. The same data also went into a second study, on yellow fever vaccine responses in identical twins. That study reports: On the reported evidence, twins' vaccine T cell responses seemed partly convergent and partly personalized.

The sequence came from a woman aged 18-29 years in good health. This chain uses TRBV12-3 or TRBV12-4 with TRBJ1-5, with D possibly TRBD1 on 6 matching bases. The sample taken for sequencing was CD8+ T cells sorted from blood. In DNA form, the CDR3 reads TGTGCCAGCAGCCATTGGGGGGGCGATCGTCAGCCCCAGCATTTT. Protein product: CASSHWGGDRQPQHF.